This T cell receptor (beta chain) was identified in a study of blood T cell repertoires in COVID-19. Across the whole study: From the United States, Italy and Spain came samples of acute and convalescent COVID-19. Sources were T cells, B-cell-depleted T cells, or PBMCs; the material itself was cDNA or gDNA.

There are a few counts of this clone. TCRdb keeps only in-frame clones here, not all; method: immunoSEQ multiplex PCR. The top ten clones hold approximately 15% of a sample with more than 150,000 clones, about 72% of them seen once. The CDR3 contains 17 residues. Germline V gene lookup returns CDR1 KGHSH and CDR2 LQKENI. V shed 1 base and J 0 bases; nucleotides not matched to a gene: 6. The recovered donors of Cohort 3 showed two negative PCRs, clearance, or symptom resolution. The clonotype was recovered from a woman aged 45-59 years who had recovered from COVID-19. The specimen was PBMCs or T cells enriched from blood (not recorded which). J is TRBJ2-3 and V is TRBV18, with 8 nucleotides matching TRBD1. CDR3 nucleotides: TGTGCCAGCTCACCACGGGCAGGGGGCTTGAGCACAGATACGCAGTATTTT. It translates to CASSPRAGGLSTDTQYF.